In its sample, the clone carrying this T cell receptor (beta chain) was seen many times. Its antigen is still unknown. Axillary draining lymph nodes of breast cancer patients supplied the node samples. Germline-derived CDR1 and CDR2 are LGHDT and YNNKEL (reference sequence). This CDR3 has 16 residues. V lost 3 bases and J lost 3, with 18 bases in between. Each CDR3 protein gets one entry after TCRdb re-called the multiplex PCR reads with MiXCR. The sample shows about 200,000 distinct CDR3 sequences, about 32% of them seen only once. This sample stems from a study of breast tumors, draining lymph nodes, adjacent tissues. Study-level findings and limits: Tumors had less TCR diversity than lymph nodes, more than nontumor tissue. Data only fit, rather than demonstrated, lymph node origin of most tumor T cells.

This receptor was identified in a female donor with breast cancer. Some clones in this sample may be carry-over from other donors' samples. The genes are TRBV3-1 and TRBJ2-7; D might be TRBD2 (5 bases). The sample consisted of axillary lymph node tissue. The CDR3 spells CASSHARGSVGYEQYF. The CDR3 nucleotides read TGTGCCAGCAGCCACGCCCGGGGTAGCGTTGGCTACGAGCAGTACTTC.